These 5 T cell receptor beta chains were all obtained from the same sample, sequenced in a study of cytomegalovirus exposure and HLA in healthy donors. It was with 60 Vbeta and 13 Jbeta primers that the PCR ran. TCRdb's copy holds only in-frame clones and misses some; the assay was immunoSEQ multiplex PCR. Here the sample spans around 160,000 clones, 80% being singletons. The sequenced sample was PBMCs. Every receptor here comes from a human donor in good health.

The chain carries TRBV4-2 and TRBJ2-2, with D possibly TRBD1 on 5 matching bases. The V gene lost 4 bases and the J gene lost 7 bases, with 10 bases spanning the gap. CDR1 LGHNA and CDR2 YNFKEQ come from the germline V gene. This CDR3 is 13 amino acids long. The CDR3 DNA follows: TGTGCCAGCAGCCCCGTAGGGGACGGGGAGCTGTTTTTT. Translation: CASSPVGDGELFF.

The V gene is TRBV2, the J gene TRBJ1-1; 10 bases map to TRBD1. CDR1 and CDR2 (germline): SNHLY, FYNNEI. The CDR3 contains 15 residues. Losses at the gene ends were 6 bases for V and 4 bases for J; bases not matched to a gene: 8. The CDR3: CASSKRTGGSTEAFF. In nucleotides, the CDR3 is TGTGCCAGCAGCAAACGGACAGGGGGGAGCACTGAAGCTTTCTTT.

In this sample, this clone turned up a few times. The chain is built from TRBV19 and TRBJ1-2, with TRBD1 as a possible D gene (5 bases). CDR1 and CDR2 from the germline V gene are LNHDA and SQIVND (reference sequence). Trimming stripped 7 bases from V and 8 bases from J, with 20 bases between. There are 14 residues in the CDR3. CDR3 nucleotide sequence: TGTGCCAGTAATATGTGGAGGGACCACGGAGGCTACACCTTC. It codes for CASNMWRDHGGYTF.

This clone was detected once. The chain links TRBV4-1 to TRBJ2-3; maybe TRBD2 (5 bases). V lost 8 bases and J lost 3, with 12 bases in between. The CDR3 consists of 13 residues. Germline V gene data show CDR1 as MGHRA and CDR2 as YSYEKL. This chain's CDR3 is CASGKLGTDTQYF. CDR3 nucleotide sequence: TGCGCCAGCGGCAAACTAGGGACAGATACGCAGTATTTT.

J is TRBJ1-6 and V is TRBV5-1, with 7 bases fitting TRBD1. CDR3 size: 15 residues. Germline V CDR1 and CDR2: SGHRS, YFSETQ. The J segment lost 9 bases and the V segment lost 5 bases, leaving 11 bases of the junction unmatched. In DNA, the CDR3 is TGCGCCAGCAGGCCTACGTCCCAGGGGGGTTCACCCCTCCACTTT. As protein: CASRPTSQGGSPLHF.